The 18 T cell receptor beta chains below come from one sample, sequenced in a study of T-cell reconstitution after alpha-beta-depleted transplantation in children. Unique molecular identifiers featured in how the TCRbeta library was prepared. TCRdb reprocessed the PCR reads via MiXCR and lists one record per CDR3 protein. The sample lists 640,000 or so distinct CDR3 sequences; 16% were seen once. The specimen was PBMCs from the stem cell graft donor, collected from the stem cell graft. These receptors were collected from a human donor who donated a stem cell graft to a child with acute myeloid leukemia.

This clonotype was observed at least ten times. V is TRBV7-2 and J is TRBJ2-1; D ambiguous. Germline loops: CDR1 SGHTA, CDR2 FQGNSA. The CDR3 runs to 13 residues. Deletions cut 4 bases from V and 5 bases from J, with 9 bases between. The CDR3: CASSSTVDNEQFF. DNA of the CDR3: TGTGCCAGCAGCTCCACAGTGGACAATGAGCAGTTCTTC.

This chain uses TRBV5-5 with TRBJ1-6; 10 bases map to TRBD1. Germline values: CDR1 SGHKS, CDR2 YYEKEE (reference sequence). The CDR3 is 16 amino acids. With V trimmed by 5 bases and J by 7 bases, 9 bases remained unmatched. CDR3 amino acids: CASRRGQGRVNSPLHF. The CDR3 coding sequence is TGTGCCAGCAGGAGGGGACAGGGGAGGGTAAATTCACCCCTCCACTTT.

This clonotype has a handful of counts. The chain is built from TRBV27 and TRBJ2-7; 7 bases line up with TRBD1. The CDR3 is 16 residues long. Germline loops: CDR1 MNHEY, CDR2 SMNVEV (reference sequence). CDR3 sequence: CTSSKPRDSYSYEQYV. CDR3 coding DNA: TGCACCAGCAGCAAACCCCGGGACAGCTACTCCTACGAGCAGTACGTC.

This clonotype showed up many times. V is TRBV12-3 or TRBV12-4 and J is TRBJ1-3; D gene uncertain. CDR3 length: 15 residues. V dropped 7 bases and J dropped 0 bases, with 13 bases sitting between them. The CDR3 region has the DNA TGTGCCAGCATACTGGGCAGTTCCTCTGGAAACACCATATATTTT. Its translation: CASILGSSSGNTIYF.

V gene TRBV7-2 combines with J gene TRBJ1-2; 8 bases align to TRBD1. CDR1 is SGHTA, CDR2 FQGNSA, per germline. CDR3 length: 18 amino acids. The ends lost 0 bases at V and 5 bases at J; junction bases unmatched: 14. The CDR3: CASSLARNLGRQGYGYTF. The DNA of the CDR3 is TGTGCCAGCAGCTTAGCGCGTAACCTGGGTCGACAGGGGTATGGCTACACCTTC.

This clonotype was observed a handful of times. The chain couples TRBV7-2 to TRBJ2-7; 9 bases match TRBD2. Germline assignment: CDR1 SGHTA and CDR2 FQGNSA. The ends lost 3 bases at V and 3 bases at J; junction bases unmatched: 12. This CDR3 spans 17 amino acids. CDR3 nucleotide sequence: TGTGCCAGCAGCTTGGGACTCTTAGCGGGGGTCTACTACGAGCAGTACGTC. This codes for CASSLGLLAGVYYEQYV.

This clonotype was seen at least ten times. The chain employs TRBV20-1 and TRBJ2-7, with D perhaps TRBD2 (6 bases). With 4 bases removed from V and 4 bases from J, the gap between germline ends came to 11 bases. Germline V lookup: CDR1 DFQATT, CDR2 SNEGSKA (reference sequence). The CDR3 extends over 12 amino acids. The CDR3 loop reads CSAKLGGYEQYV. Written as DNA, the CDR3 is TGCAGTGCTAAATTGGGGGGATACGAGCAGTACGTC.

This clonotype was detected a few times. The chain employs TRBV11-2 and TRBJ2-3; 10 nucleotides line up with TRBD2. V was pared by 2 bases and J by 11 bases, with 13 bases of the junction left unmatched. The CDR3 is 16 amino acids. Germline V gene sequence: CDR1 SGHAT, CDR2 FQNNGV. As DNA, the CDR3 is TGTGCCAGCAGCTTAAAGACTAGCGGGTTAACGCAGAGGCAGTATTTT. Encoded protein: CASSLKTSGLTQRQYF.

V is TRBV7-2 and J is TRBJ1-1, with D possibly being TRBD1 (5 bases). In germline, CDR1 is SGHTA, CDR2 FQGNSA. V gave up 1 base and J gave up 6 bases, with 18 bases separating them. There are 16 residues in the CDR3. The CDR3 sequence is CASSLGGMGLDAEAFF. CDR3 DNA sequence: TGTGCCAGCAGCTTAGGGGGAATGGGACTTGACGCTGAAGCTTTCTTT.

The chain carries TRBV7-2 and TRBJ1-3, with TRBD1 as a possible D gene (6 bases). Germline V gene sequence: CDR1 SGHTA, CDR2 FQGNSA. The CDR3 contains 15 residues. Trimming cost V 1 base and J 0 bases, with 7 bases left between them. CDR3 residues: CASSLDRASGNTIYF. Here the CDR3 DNA reads TGTGCCAGCAGCTTAGACAGGGCCTCTGGAAACACCATATATTTT.

The V and J genes are TRBV5-5 and TRBJ2-5; TRBD2 might be the D (6 bases). V dropped 1 base and J dropped 5 bases, with 12 bases sitting between them. Germline CDR1 is SGHKS and CDR2 is YYEKEE (reference sequence). The CDR3 is 14 amino acids. The CDR3 bases are TGTGCCAGCAGCTTGCCCTCGGGAGCCGAGACCCAGTACTTC. Its protein is CASSLPSGAETQYF.

This clonotype has a handful of counts. The chain is built from TRBV6-6 and TRBJ1-5; D remains unclear. The V end lost 2 bases, the J end lost 7 bases, and 9 bases lay between the germline ends. CDR3 size: 13 residues. Germline lookup yields CDR1 MNHNY and CDR2 SVGAGI (reference sequence). In DNA, the CDR3 is TGTGCCAGCAGTTACGGAGGGTTACAGCCCCAGCATTTT. It yields the protein CASSYGGLQPQHF.

The V gene is TRBV4-1, the J gene TRBJ2-2; D ambiguous. This CDR3 region has 16 residues. CDR1 and CDR2 from the germline V gene are MGHRA and YSYEKL. V was clipped by 0 bases and J by 3 bases, with 11 bases between them. CDR3 in amino acids: CASSQEPSPDTGELFF. CDR3 DNA: TGCGCCAGCAGCCAAGAACCAAGCCCCGACACCGGGGAGCTGTTTTTT.

This clonotype was recorded many times. The CDR3 reads CSARDRQNSYEQYV. The CDR3, as DNA: TGCAGTGCTAGAGATCGCCAGAATTCTTACGAGCAGTACGTC. The chain recombines TRBV20-1 with TRBJ2-7; D uncertain. V gave up 0 bases and J gave up 4 bases, with 13 bases separating them. Germline V CDR1 and CDR2: DFQATT, SNEGSKA (reference sequence). The CDR3 totals 14 residues.

This sequence joins TRBV5-1 and TRBJ2-5; 12 positions agree with TRBD2. The ends lost 4 bases at V and 5 bases at J; junction bases unmatched: 9. The CDR3 runs 16 residues. The germline V gene encodes CDR1 SGHRS and CDR2 YFSETQ. The CDR3 coding sequence is TGCGCCAGCAGCGTCACGACTAGCGGGGGATCGGAGACCCAGTACTTC. This translates into CASSVTTSGGSETQYF.

The rearrangement links TRBV11-1 to TRBJ2-5; 8 nucleotides line up with TRBD2. Per the germline V gene, CDR1 is SGHAT and CDR2 is FQDESV (reference sequence). CDR3 length: 18 residues. The trim removed 7 bases at V and 1 base at J, leaving 17 bases unmatched. The CDR3 spells CASNGGSGNKRPQETQYF. In nucleotides, the CDR3 is TGTGCCAGCAACGGCGGTAGCGGGAACAAACGACCCCAAGAGACCCAGTACTTC.

This clonotype came up many times. This chain joins TRBV20-1 and TRBJ1-6; no reliable D call. The V gene's germline CDR1 is DFQATT and CDR2 SNEGSKA (reference sequence). The V and J ends lost 1 base and 5 bases respectively, with 3 bases between them. This CDR3 comprises 12 residues. CDR3 sequence: CSARVNNSPLHF. The CDR3 nucleotides are TGCAGTGCTAGAGTGAATAATTCACCCCTCCACTTT.

This clonotype was seen at least ten times. The chain joins TRBV12-3 or TRBV12-4 to TRBJ2-1; perhaps D is TRBD1 or TRBD2 (5 bases each). Trimming removed 6 bases at V and 2 bases at J, with 11 bases between. The CDR3 length is 14 residues. CDR3 loop: CASSPGPTYNEQFF. The CDR3 DNA follows: TGTGCCAGCAGCCCGGGACCGACCTACAATGAGCAGTTCTTC.